Below, one TCR beta chain is given with its context. The germline V gene encodes CDR1 LGHNA and CDR2 YNFKEQ. V dropped 0 bases and J dropped 3 bases, with 14 bases sitting between them. The CDR3 runs 16 residues. This sample was included in a study of T cell changes during pregnancy in multiple sclerosis. The assay was immunoSEQ multiplex PCR, and TCRdb's table has in-frame clones only and misses some. The table records approximately 53,000 clones, 80% to 95% of them present only once. Sequenced here: CD4+ T cells from peripheral blood mononuclear cells, sampled in the third trimester of pregnancy. The receptor's source is a female donor with multiple sclerosis, enrolled in a pregnancy study. This sequence joins TRBV4-2 and TRBJ2-5, with D maybe TRBD2 (6 bases). The CDR3 sequence: CASSQDGVGGKETQYF. The DNA of the CDR3 is TGTGCCAGCAGCCAAGATGGGGTGGGGGGAAAAGAGACCCAGTACTTC.